Listed below are T cell receptor beta chains from one sample, sequenced in a study of blood T cells in healthy people across ages. One entry per CDR3 protein, called by TCRdb with MiXCR from the 5' RACE reads. The repertoire holds about 680,000 distinct CDR3 sequences, with over 45% as singletons. The source material was blood. The receptors shown here come from an older woman in good health. Each CDR3 is given with its conserved first and last residue. The order of the fields is D gene, V gene, J gene, clone size, CDR3 DNA, CDR3 protein. A D gene is named only where the DNA matches it firmly. The size of a clone is reported for some rows only, either as once, few or many, or as a class for expanded clones.

>.|TRBV2|TRBJ1-4|.
TGTGCCAGCAGTATACGGGGCGGTAGAACTAATGAAAAACTGTTTTTT
CASSIRGGRTNEKLFF
>TRBD2|TRBV2|TRBJ2-1|.
TGTGCCAGCAGTGACCTCCTAGCGGGAGGATCCCATGAGCAGTTCTTC
CASSDLLAGGSHEQFF
>.|TRBV20-1|TRBJ2-1|.
TGCAGTGCTAGTCTCCCTAGTTTGCACGAGCAGTTCTTC
CSASLPSLHEQFF
>TRBD2|TRBV12-3/TRBV12-4|TRBJ2-1|many
TGTGCCAGCACCCCAATAGCGGGACCCTCCTACAATGAGCAGTTCTTC
CASTPIAGPSYNEQFF
>TRBD1|TRBV4-3|TRBJ1-2|few
TGCGCCAGCAGCCAAGATCTCGGGACAGAAGACTACTATGGCTACACCTTC
CASSQDLGTEDYYGYTF
>TRBD1|TRBV20-1|TRBJ2-2|.
TGCAGTGCCCATGGACAGGGGTCACTAGGGAACACCGGGGAGCTGTTTTTT
CSAHGQGSLGNTGELFF
>.|TRBV4-1|TRBJ2-1|few
TGCGCCAGCAGCCAGCCGTCGACTGACTCCAATGAGCAGTTCTTC
CASSQPSTDSNEQFF
>.|TRBV6-6|TRBJ1-2|.
TGTGCCAGCACCGCCACGGGGGGGAGGTATGGCTACACCTTC
CASTATGGRYGYTF
>.|TRBV9|TRBJ2-7|.
TGTGCCAGCAGCCCAGACTTAACCTACGAGCAGTACTTC
CASSPDLTYEQYF
>.|TRBV28|TRBJ1-2|few
TGTGCCAGCAACCCAAGAGGTTTTGTCTATGGCTACACCTTC
CASNPRGFVYGYTF
>.|TRBV10-3|TRBJ2-5|once
TGTGCCATCAGTGATCAGGGGCAAGAGACCCAGTACTTC
CAISDQGQETQYF
>.|TRBV20-1|TRBJ1-4|few
TGCAGTGCCGAGGCACCTAATGAAAAACTGTTTTTT
CSAEAPNEKLFF
>.|TRBV15|TRBJ2-1|.
TGTGCGTTCGCCAGCGGCCCCTACAATGAGCAGTTCTTC
CAFASGPYNEQFF
>.|TRBV7-9|TRBJ2-1|.
TGTGCCAGCAGCCCCAGACTAGTTAGGGTTTCCTACAATGAGCAGTTCTTC
CASSPRLVRVSYNEQFF
>TRBD1|TRBV2|TRBJ2-3|.
TGTGCCAGCAGCCGGACAGGTGTAATGGATACGCAGTATTTT
CASSRTGVMDTQYF
>.|TRBV11-1|TRBJ2-5|.
TGTGCCAGCAGCCTCGAGGTGGGAAGACAAGAGACCCAGTACTTC
CASSLEVGRQETQYF